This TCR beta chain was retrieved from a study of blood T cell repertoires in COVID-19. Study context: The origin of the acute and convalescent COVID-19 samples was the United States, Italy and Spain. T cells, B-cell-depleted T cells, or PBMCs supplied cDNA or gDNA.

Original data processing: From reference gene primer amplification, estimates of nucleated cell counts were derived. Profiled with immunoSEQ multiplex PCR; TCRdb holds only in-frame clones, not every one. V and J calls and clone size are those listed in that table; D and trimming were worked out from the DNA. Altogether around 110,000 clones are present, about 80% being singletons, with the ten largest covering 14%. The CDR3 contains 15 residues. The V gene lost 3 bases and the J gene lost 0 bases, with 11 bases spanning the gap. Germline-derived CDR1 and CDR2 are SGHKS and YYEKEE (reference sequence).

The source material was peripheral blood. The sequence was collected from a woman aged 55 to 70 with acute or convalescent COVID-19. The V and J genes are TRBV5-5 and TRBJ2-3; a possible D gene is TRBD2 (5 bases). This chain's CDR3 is CASSWTGGSTDTQYF. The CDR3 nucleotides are TGTGCCAGCAGCTGGACGGGCGGGAGCACAGATACGCAGTATTTT. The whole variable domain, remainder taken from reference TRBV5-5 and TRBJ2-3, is DAGVTQSPTHLIKTRGQQVTLRCSPISGHKSVSWYQQVLGQGPQFIFQYYEKEERGRGNFPDRFSARQFPNYSSELNVNALLLGDSALYLCASSWTGGSTDTQYFGPGTRLTVL.